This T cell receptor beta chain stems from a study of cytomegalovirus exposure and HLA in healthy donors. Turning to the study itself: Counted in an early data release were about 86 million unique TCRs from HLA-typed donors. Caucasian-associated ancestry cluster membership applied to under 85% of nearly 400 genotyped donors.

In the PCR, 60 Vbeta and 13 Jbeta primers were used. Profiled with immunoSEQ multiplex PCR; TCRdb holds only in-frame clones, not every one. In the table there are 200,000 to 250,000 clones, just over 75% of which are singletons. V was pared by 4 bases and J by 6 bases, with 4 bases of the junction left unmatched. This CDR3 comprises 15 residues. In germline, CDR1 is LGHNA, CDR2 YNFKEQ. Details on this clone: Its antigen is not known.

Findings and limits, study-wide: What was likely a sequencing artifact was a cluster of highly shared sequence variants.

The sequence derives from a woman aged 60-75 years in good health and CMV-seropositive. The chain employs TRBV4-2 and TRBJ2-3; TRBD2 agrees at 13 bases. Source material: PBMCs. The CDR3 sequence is CASSPGTSGEDTQYF. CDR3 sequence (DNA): TGTGCCAGCAGCCCCGGGACTAGCGGGGAGGATACGCAGTATTTT.